This TCR beta chain derives from a study of blood T cell repertoires in COVID-19. At the level of the study: The analysed material was cDNA or gDNA that came from T cells, B-cell-depleted T cells, or PBMCs.

Only in-frame clones appear in the TCRdb table, and some are missing; sequencing was by immunoSEQ multiplex PCR. The table includes about 350,000 clones, about 88% detected once. Residents of about 25 US areas, aged about 18 to 89 years, made up the participants. Participants reported their clinical history, and cohort assignment relied on those reports. Within the 2 weeks before study entry, each person in the exposed group met a COVID-19 case. This CDR3 contains 14 residues. Germline V lookup: CDR1 KGHSH, CDR2 LQKENI. Trimming removed 5 bases at V and 1 base at J, with 9 bases between. Source material: PBMCs or T cells enriched from blood (not recorded which). The sequence came from a woman under 40 who had been exposed to COVID-19. This chain links TRBV18 with TRBJ2-4; D possibly corresponds to TRBD2 (6 bases). The DNA of the CDR3 is TGTGCCAGCTCAGAAAGCGGGGCCAAAAACATTCAGTACTTC. Translated: CASSESGAKNIQYF.